Shown below are 19 T cell receptor beta chains from a single sample sequenced in a study of cytomegalovirus exposure and HLA in healthy donors. 13 Jbeta primers and 60 Vbeta primers were used for the PCR. Sequenced by immunoSEQ multiplex PCR; TCRdb stores in-frame clones only, minus some. The sample consists of around 120,000 clones, about 85% of them appearing once. Sequencing was performed on PBMCs. These TCRs come from a man over 45 in good health and CMV-seronegative.

The chain joins TRBV7-3 to TRBJ2-1, with 10 bases aligning to TRBD2. V lost 3 bases to trimming and J lost 7 bases; unmatched junction nucleotides: 9. The germline V gene encodes CDR1 SGHTA and CDR2 FQGTGA. This CDR3 spans 16 amino acids. CDR3 DNA sequence: TGTGCCAGCAGCTTTGGTACTCTAGCGGGGGCGAATGAGCAGTTCTTC. Encoded protein: CASSFGTLAGANEQFF.

The chain employs TRBV7-8 and TRBJ1-1; D is uncertain. V dropped 3 bases and J dropped 3 bases, with 5 bases sitting between them. Germline assignment: CDR1 SGHVS and CDR2 FQNEAQ. The CDR3 length is 12 residues. CDR3 nucleotides: TGTGCCAGCAGCTTCCGGGACACTGAAGCTTTCTTT. Translating gives CASSFRDTEAFF.

Here the CDR3 DNA reads TGTGCCAGCAGCTTGCTGGGACTAGCGGGACCAAATGAGCAGTTCTTC. Translated: CASSLLGLAGPNEQFF. The chain recombines TRBV5-6 with TRBJ2-1; 13 bases map to TRBD2. Germline loops: CDR1 SGHDT, CDR2 YYEEEE. This CDR3 comprises 16 residues. Trimming removed 1 base from V and 7 bases from J; junction bases left unmatched: 5.

The rearrangement joins TRBV5-1 to TRBJ2-5, with a possible D match to TRBD2 (6 bases). V gave up 0 bases and J gave up 4 bases, with 10 bases separating them. From germline, CDR1 is SGHRS and CDR2 YFSETQ. This CDR3 contains 14 residues. The CDR3 is CASSLVAGTETQYF. CDR3 coding DNA: TGCGCCAGCAGCTTGGTGGCGGGGACAGAGACCCAGTACTTC.

The chain recombines TRBV5-1 with TRBJ2-7, with D possibly matching TRBD1 (5 bases). There are 13 residues in the CDR3. V lost 7 bases, J lost 0 bases, and 11 bases lay in between. Germline assignment: CDR1 SGHRS and CDR2 YFSETQ. The CDR3, as DNA: TGCGCCAGCTCTGGCAGGGTCTCCTACGAGCAGTACTTC. It specifies CASSGRVSYEQYF.

This rearrangement joins TRBV11-3 to TRBJ2-1, with 13 bases matching TRBD2. Germline CDR1 SGHNT, CDR2 YENEEA. The ends lost 3 bases at V and 5 bases at J; junction bases unmatched: 4. This CDR3 has 16 residues. The CDR3 loop reads CASSFAGTSGNNEQFF. CDR3 bases: TGTGCCAGCAGCTTCGCCGGGACTAGCGGGAACAATGAGCAGTTCTTC.

This clone was seen only a few times. V is TRBV28 and J is TRBJ1-1, with 11 bases aligning to TRBD1. Trimming removed 5 bases from V and 4 bases from J; junction bases left unmatched: 3. This CDR3 region has 14 residues. CDR1 is MDHEN, CDR2 SYDVKM, per germline. This CDR3 reads CASSDGTGGTEAFF. In nucleotides, the CDR3 is TGTGCCAGCAGTGACGGGACAGGGGGCACTGAAGCTTTCTTT.

This chain connects TRBV28 to TRBJ1-1; 7 nucleotides agree with TRBD1. The CDR3 sequence is 15 residues long. The germline gives CDR1 MDHEN, CDR2 SYDVKM. The V and J ends lost 2 bases and 0 bases, in that order; junction bases with no gene match: 3. CDR3 DNA sequence: TGTGCCAGCAGTTTAGTACAGGGGCTGAACACTGAAGCTTTCTTT. Translating gives CASSLVQGLNTEAFF.

V usage is TRBV27 and J usage is TRBJ2-7, with 9 bases that match TRBD1. Germline V gene sequence: CDR1 MNHEY, CDR2 SMNVEV (reference sequence). After removal of 4 bases from V and 5 bases from J, the junction contained 24 bases not matched to a gene. This CDR3 has 20 residues. The CDR3 DNA follows: TGTGCCAGCAGTTACTTGGTGGACATATTCAGCCGGGACAGGGAGGACGAGCAGTACTTC. This sequence encodes CASSYLVDIFSRDREDEQYF.

The chain has TRBV19 and TRBJ2-2; D is unclear. V was cut by 3 bases and J by 6 bases, with 5 bases left in between. Germline V gene data show CDR1 as LNHDA and CDR2 as SQIVND (reference sequence). This CDR3 has 12 residues. The CDR3 loop is CASSILAGELFF. The CDR3 region has the DNA TGTGCCAGTAGTATTTTAGCCGGGGAGCTGTTTTTT.

This clone was counted only a few times. J is TRBJ1-4 and V is TRBV4-1; D not resolved. Trimming cost V 1 base and J 8 bases, with 11 bases left between them. Germline V gene lookup returns CDR1 MGHRA and CDR2 YSYEKL. The CDR3 consists of 14 residues. CDR3 amino acids: CASSQGVTEEKLFF. The CDR3 DNA is TGCGCCAGCAGCCAAGGAGTGACTGAAGAAAAACTGTTTTTT.

The chain links TRBV10-2 to TRBJ1-5; the D is unclear. CDR1 WSHSY and CDR2 SAAADI come from the germline V gene. Deletions cut 3 bases from V and 2 bases from J, with 11 bases between. The CDR3 covers 15 residues. The CDR3 region is CASSEVGVGNQPQHF. The CDR3, as DNA: TGCGCCAGCAGTGAAGTCGGGGTTGGCAATCAGCCCCAGCATTTT.

This chain's CDR3 is CASSAANRLMNTEAFF. The CDR3 DNA follows: TGTGCCAGCAGCGCAGCCAACAGGCTAATGAACACTGAAGCTTTCTTT. The chain combines TRBV7-2 with TRBJ1-1, with D perhaps matching TRBD1 (5 bases). Germline V CDR1 and CDR2: SGHTA, FQGNSA. V gave up 5 bases and J gave up 0 bases, with 16 bases separating them. The CDR3 extends over 16 amino acids.

This clone was counted between two and nine times. The rearrangement joins TRBV6-1 to TRBJ1-3; weak D call: TRBD1 (5 bases). The CDR3 covers 15 residues. In germline, CDR1 is MNHNS, CDR2 SASEGT. Deletions cut 3 bases from V and 4 bases from J, with 13 bases between. The CDR3 sequence: CASSETGGVGNTIYF. DNA of the CDR3: TGTGCCAGCAGTGAGACTGGGGGGGTAGGAAACACCATATATTTT.

The V call is TRBV7-2, the J call TRBJ2-7; D is perhaps TRBD1 (5 bases). This CDR3 comprises 14 residues. CDR1 and CDR2 (germline): SGHTA, FQGNSA. The V gene lost 1 base and the J gene lost 6 bases, with 13 bases spanning the gap. CDR3 sequence (DNA): TGTGCCAGCAGCTTAGGGACAATAACGCGCGAGCAGTACTTC. Protein: CASSLGTITREQYF.

The J gene is TRBJ2-1, the V gene TRBV4-1; D is perhaps TRBD1 (5 bases). Trimming cost V 0 bases and J 4 bases, with 10 bases left between them. Germline V gene data show CDR1 as MGHRA and CDR2 as YSYEKL. There are 15 residues in the CDR3. CDR3 sequence reads: CASSQDEDIYNEQFF. CDR3 nucleotides: TGCGCCAGCAGCCAAGATGAGGACATATACAATGAGCAGTTCTTC.

The V gene is TRBV29-1, the J gene TRBJ2-1, with 10 bases aligning to TRBD2. Germline assignment: CDR1 SQVTM and CDR2 ANQGSEA. The CDR3 is made up of 16 amino acids. Germline trimming cut 3 bases from V and 3 bases from J; bases unmatched to any gene: 8. CDR3 in amino acids: CSVEASGRGVYNEQFF. In DNA form, the CDR3 reads TGCAGCGTTGAGGCTAGCGGGAGAGGGGTCTACAATGAGCAGTTCTTC.

J is TRBJ2-5 and V is TRBV5-8; maybe TRBD1 (6 bases). Germline CDR1 SGHTS, CDR2 YDEGEE. V was pared by 0 bases and J by 4 bases, with 10 bases between. The CDR3 is 14 residues long. The CDR3 region has the DNA TGTGCCAGCAGCTTGGGCCAGGGGATAGAGACCCAGTACTTC. It codes for CASSLGQGIETQYF.

This clone has just a few counts. For the CDR3, the DNA is TGTGCCAGCAGCTCAGGACTGGCGGGGGCGGGGGGGGAGACCCAGTACTTC. Its translation is CASSSGLAGAGGETQYF. The rearrangement links TRBV11-2 to TRBJ2-5; the match to TRBD2 covers 9 bases. The CDR3 sequence is 17 residues long. Looked up from germline, CDR1 is SGHAT and CDR2 is FQNNGV. J was trimmed by 5 bases and V by 4 bases; bases with no gene match: 14.